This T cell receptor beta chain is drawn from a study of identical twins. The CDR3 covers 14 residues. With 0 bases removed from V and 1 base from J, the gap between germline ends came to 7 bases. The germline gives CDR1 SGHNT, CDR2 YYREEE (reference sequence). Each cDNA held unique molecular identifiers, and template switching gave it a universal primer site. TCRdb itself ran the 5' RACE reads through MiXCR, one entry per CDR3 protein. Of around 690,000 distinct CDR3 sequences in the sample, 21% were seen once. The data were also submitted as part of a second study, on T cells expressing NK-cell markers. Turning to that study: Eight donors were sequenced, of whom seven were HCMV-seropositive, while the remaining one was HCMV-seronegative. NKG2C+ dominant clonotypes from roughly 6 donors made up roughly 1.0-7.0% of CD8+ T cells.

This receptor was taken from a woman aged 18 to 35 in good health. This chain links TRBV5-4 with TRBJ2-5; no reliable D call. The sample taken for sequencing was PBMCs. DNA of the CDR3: TGTGCCAGCAGCTTGGACTTAAGCCAAGAGACCCAGTACTTC. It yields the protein CASSLDLSQETQYF.